This T cell receptor beta chain was recorded in a study of CD8 T cells in ankylosing spondylitis. Study-level points and caveats: Matched ankylosing spondylitis synovial fluid reportedly showed significant enrichment of disease-linked clones. Among TCR beta sequences, a motif of several highly homologous variants appeared characteristic of ankylosing spondylitis blood.

TCRdb analysed the 5' RACE reads with MiXCR anew, one entry per CDR3 protein. The repertoire holds 300,000 to 350,000 distinct CDR3 sequences, with around 20% as singletons. Germline CDR1 SQVTM, CDR2 ANQGSEA. This CDR3 is built from 15 residues. The germline V and J ends were trimmed by 1 base and 1 base, with 11 bases remaining between them. This clonotype appeared many times. The antigen is unknown. The TCR sequence derives from a female donor with ankylosing spondylitis or in good health (not recorded which). The gene calls are TRBV29-1 and TRBJ2-1; maybe TRBD2 (6 bases). The material sequenced was blood, either unsorted or a sorted T cell fraction (not recorded which). The CDR3 protein is CSVEGRSGSYNEQFF. For the CDR3, the DNA is TGCAGCGTTGAAGGCCGAAGCGGGTCCTACAATGAGCAGTTCTTC.